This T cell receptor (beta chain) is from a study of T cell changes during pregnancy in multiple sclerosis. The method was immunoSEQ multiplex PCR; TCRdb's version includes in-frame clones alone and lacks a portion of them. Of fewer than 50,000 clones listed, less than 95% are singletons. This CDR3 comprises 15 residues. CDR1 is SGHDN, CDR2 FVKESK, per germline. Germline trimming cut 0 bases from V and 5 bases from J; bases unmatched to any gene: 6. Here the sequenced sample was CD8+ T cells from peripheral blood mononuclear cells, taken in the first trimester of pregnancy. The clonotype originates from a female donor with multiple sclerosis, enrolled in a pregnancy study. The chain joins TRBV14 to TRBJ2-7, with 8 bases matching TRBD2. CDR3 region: CASSQERGGLDEQYF. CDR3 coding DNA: TGTGCCAGCAGCCAAGAGCGCGGGGGGCTCGACGAGCAGTACTTC.